This is a list of T cell receptor beta chains from one sample in a study of blood T cell repertoires in COVID-19. Generated by immunoSEQ multiplex PCR, the TCRdb table keeps only in-frame clones and is missing some. The table has some 140,000 clones, about 78% seen once. Sequenced input: peripheral blood. These receptors were obtained from a man aged 55 to 70 who had recovered from COVID-19. Both conserved end residues are part of each CDR3. A D gene is named only where the DNA matches it firmly. Size is omitted from some rows. Given values are once, few, many or a class for expanded clones.

>TRBD1|TRBJ2-2|TRBV11-2|15|NA
TGTGCCAGCAGCCGACAGGGGTATAACACCGGGGAGCTGTTTTTT
CASSRQGYNTGELFF
>NA|TRBJ2-1|TRBV7-8|12|NA
TGTGCCAGCAGCCGCACAGGTATTGAGCAGTTCTTC
CASSRTGIEQFF
>TRBD1|TRBJ1-2|TRBV25-1|14|NA
TGTGCCAGCAGGGGGGGACAGGACGGCGTCGGCTACACCTTC
CASRGGQDGVGYTF
>NA|TRBJ1-3|TRBV7-2|13|few
TGTGCCAGCAGCTTAGGACACGGAAACACCATATATTTT
CASSLGHGNTIYF
>TRBD2|TRBJ2-7|TRBV11-2|15|NA
TGTGCCAGCAGCCCAGGGACGGGGGGGTTCTACGAGCAGTACTTC
CASSPGTGGFYEQYF
>TRBD1|TRBJ1-6|TRBV7-8|15|NA
TGTGCCAGCAGCCCTGGGACAGGGGAAAGTTCACCCCTCCACTTT
CASSPGTGESSPLHF
>NA|TRBJ2-2|TRBV6-2/TRBV6-3|12|NA
TGTGCCAGCAGCAGAGTCGCCGGGGAGCTGTTTTTT
CASSRVAGELFF
>TRBD2|TRBJ2-1|TRBV6-5|13|medium-sized
TGTGCCAGCAGTTACTCATTAGCGGGGGAGCAGTTCTTC
CASSYSLAGEQFF
>NA|TRBJ2-3|TRBV9|16|NA
TGTGCCAGCAGCGCTGGACTGGTCCAAAGCACAGATACGCAGTATTTT
CASSAGLVQSTDTQYF
>NA|TRBJ2-1|TRBV6-2/TRBV6-3|11|few
TGTGCCAGCAGTCGACGGGATGAGCAGTTCTTC
CASSRRDEQFF
>TRBD2|TRBJ2-3|TRBV19|15|NA
TGTGCCAGGACTAGCGGGAGGGCTCGCACAGATACGCAGTATTTT
CARTSGRARTDTQYF
>TRBD1|TRBJ1-6|TRBV5-1|16|NA
TGCGCCAGCAGCTTGGACAACAGGGGGGTTAATTCACCCCTCCACTTT
CASSLDNRGVNSPLHF
>TRBD1|TRBJ1-5|TRBV19|15|NA
TGTGCCAGCGGGACAGGGGGAATAAGCAATCAGCCCCAGCATTTT
CASGTGGISNQPQHF
>NA|TRBJ1-3|TRBV23-1|13|NA
TGCGCCAGCAACGACAACTCTGGAAACACCATATATTTT
CASNDNSGNTIYF
>TRBD1|TRBJ1-1|TRBV27|13|NA
TGTGCCAGCCGGGACAGGGATTATAGTGAAGCTTTCTTT
CASRDRDYSEAFF
>TRBD2|TRBJ2-7|TRBV14|16|NA
TGTGCCAGCAGCCCCCTGACTAGCGGGAAGACTTACGAGCAGTACTTC
CASSPLTSGKTYEQYF
>TRBD1|TRBJ1-5|TRBV18|14|NA
TGTGCCAGCTCCTGGGGACAGGGCGATCAGCCCCAGCATTTT
CASSWGQGDQPQHF
>NA|TRBJ2-3|TRBV29-1|14|NA
TGCAGCGCCTCGTCGGAGGGAGCTATAGATACGCAGTATTTT
CSASSEGAIDTQYF
>NA|TRBJ2-1|TRBV6-2/TRBV6-3|13|NA
TGTGCCAGCAGCCTCCTAGCTGGACGGTCGGAGTTCTTC
CASSLLAGRSEFF
>TRBD2|TRBJ2-3|TRBV19|17|NA
TGTGCCAGTAGTATCGTAGTCACGGGGGGGAACACAGATACGCAGTATTTT
CASSIVVTGGNTDTQYF
>NA|TRBJ2-7|TRBV2|11|few
TGTGCCAGCAGTGGACTAAACGAGCAGTACTTC
CASSGLNEQYF
>TRBD2|TRBJ2-2|TRBV4-2|17|once
TGTGCCAGCAGCCAATTGAGCGGGGGGGCCGTAAGCGGGGAGCTGTTTTTT
CASSQLSGGAVSGELFF
>NA|TRBJ2-6|TRBV27|16|NA
TGTGCCAGCAGTTTATCCGGGGGCTCTGGGGCCAACGTCCTGACTTTC
CASSLSGGSGANVLTF
>NA|TRBJ2-3|TRBV9|16|NA
TGTGCCAGCAGCACGGGGCAGGGGGGTAACACAGATACGCAGTATTTT
CASSTGQGGNTDTQYF
>NA|TRBJ1-1|TRBV18|15|few
TGTGCCAGCTCGCCTCCCTCGGGACAAAACACTGAAGCTTTCTTT
CASSPPSGQNTEAFF
>TRBD1|TRBJ2-2|TRBV4-3|13|NA
TGCGCCAGCAGCGTACGGACAGGCGGGGAGCTGTTTTTT
CASSVRTGGELFF
>NA|TRBJ2-7|TRBV11-2|14|NA
TGTGCCAGCAGCTTACAACCCCTATCCTACGAGCAGTACTTC
CASSLQPLSYEQYF
>NA|TRBJ2-1|TRBV6-1|15|NA
TGTGCCAGCAGTGAAGATCAGAGTTCCAGGAATGAGCAGTTCTTC
CASSEDQSSRNEQFF
>NA|TRBJ2-3|TRBV4-2|17|NA
TGTGCCAGCAGCCAAGTTTCTCTAGGTAGCGGCACAGATACGCAGTATTTT
CASSQVSLGSGTDTQYF
>NA|TRBJ2-7|TRBV6-5|13|NA
TGTGCCAGCAGTTCCGGGAAGATTTACGAGCAGTACTTC
CASSSGKIYEQYF
>NA|TRBJ1-1|TRBV5-4|14|NA
TGTGCCAGCAGACAAGGACAGCAGAATTCTGAAGCTTTCTTT
CASRQGQQNSEAFF
>NA|TRBJ1-6|TRBV19|15|once
TGTGCCAGTAGTATAGGACGGGAGGGGAATTCACCCCTCCACTTT
CASSIGREGNSPLHF
>NA|TRBJ2-1|TRBV14|14|NA
TGTGCCAGCAGCCAGACTCTTGCTAGCAATGAGCAGTTCTTC
CASSQTLASNEQFF
>TRBD2|TRBJ2-1|TRBV18|14|NA
TGTGCCAGCTCACTTCTAGCGGGGGAGAGTGAGCAGTTCTTC
CASSLLAGESEQFF
>TRBD1|TRBJ1-5|TRBV28|17|NA
TGTGCCAGCAGTTTCACAGGGGTAACATATAGCAATCAGCCCCAGCATTTT
CASSFTGVTYSNQPQHF
>TRBD1|TRBJ2-7|TRBV28|13|NA
TGTGCCAGCACCAAGGGACAGACCTACGAGCAGTACTTC
CASTKGQTYEQYF
>NA|TRBJ2-5|TRBV11-3|14|NA
TGTGCCAGCAGCTTAGATGGGCAGCAAGAGACCCAGTACTTC
CASSLDGQQETQYF
>NA|TRBJ2-6|TRBV4-3|16|NA
TGCGCCAGCAGCCTCGCCGGGGGTCAGAGGGCCAACGTCCTGACTTTC
CASSLAGGQRANVLTF
>TRBD1|TRBJ2-7|TRBV7-2|15|once
TGTGCCAGCAGCCCCCGCCGGGACAGGTCCATCGAGCAGTACTTC
CASSPRRDRSIEQYF